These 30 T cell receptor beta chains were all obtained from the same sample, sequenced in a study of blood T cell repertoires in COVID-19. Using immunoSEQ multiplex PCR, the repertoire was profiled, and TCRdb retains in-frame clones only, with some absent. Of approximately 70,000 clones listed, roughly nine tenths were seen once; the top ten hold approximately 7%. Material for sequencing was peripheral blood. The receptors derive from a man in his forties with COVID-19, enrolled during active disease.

This chain's CDR3 is CASSLAEPAGGYTF. The CDR3, as DNA: TGTGCCAGCAGCTTAGCCGAGCCAGCGGGGGGCTACACCTTC. This chain joins TRBV11-2 and TRBJ1-2, with D hard to call. This CDR3 is built from 14 residues. The V and J ends lost 1 base and 8 bases respectively, with 14 bases between them. CDR1 is SGHAT and CDR2 is FQNNGV in the germline V gene.

This chain's CDR3 is CASGEGSYEQYF. The CDR3 DNA is TGCGCCAGCGGGGAGGGGTCCTACGAGCAGTACTTC. The rearrangement links TRBV5-1 to TRBJ2-7, with 7 bases lining up with TRBD2. CDR1 SGHRS and CDR2 YFSETQ come from the germline V gene. The CDR3 consists of 12 residues. The V gene end was trimmed by 7 bases and the J gene end by 1 base; junction bases not matched to a gene: 2.

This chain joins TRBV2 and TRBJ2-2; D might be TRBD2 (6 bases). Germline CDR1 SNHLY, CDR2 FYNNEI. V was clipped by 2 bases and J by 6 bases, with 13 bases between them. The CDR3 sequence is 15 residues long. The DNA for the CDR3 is TGTGCCAGCAGTGAACGCGGGGCCTTATCCGGGGAGCTGTTTTTT. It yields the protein CASSERGALSGELFF.

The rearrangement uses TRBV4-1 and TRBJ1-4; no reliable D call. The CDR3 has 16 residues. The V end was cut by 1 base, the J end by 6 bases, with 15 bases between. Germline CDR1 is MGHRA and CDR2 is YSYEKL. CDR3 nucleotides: TGCGCCAGCAGCCAAGCCGGGTGGGAGGGTGATGAAAAACTGTTTTTT. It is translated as CASSQAGWEGDEKLFF.

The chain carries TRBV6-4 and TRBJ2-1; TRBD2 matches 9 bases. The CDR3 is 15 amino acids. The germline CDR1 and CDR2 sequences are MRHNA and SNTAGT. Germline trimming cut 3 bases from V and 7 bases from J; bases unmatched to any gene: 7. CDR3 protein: CASSDNLAGQNEQFF. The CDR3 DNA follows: TGTGCCAGCAGTGATAATCTAGCGGGGCAAAATGAGCAGTTCTTC.

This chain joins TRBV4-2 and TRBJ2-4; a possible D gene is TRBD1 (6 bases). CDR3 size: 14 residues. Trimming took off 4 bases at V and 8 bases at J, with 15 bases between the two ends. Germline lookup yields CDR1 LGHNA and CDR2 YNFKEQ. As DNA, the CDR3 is TGTGCCAGCAGCCGGGACAAGGTTTTCGACATTCAGTACTTC. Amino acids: CASSRDKVFDIQYF.

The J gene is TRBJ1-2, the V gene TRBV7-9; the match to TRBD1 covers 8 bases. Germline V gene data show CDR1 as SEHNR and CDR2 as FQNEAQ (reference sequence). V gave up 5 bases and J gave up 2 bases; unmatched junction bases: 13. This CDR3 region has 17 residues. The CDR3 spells CASSRRQGTSKNYGYTF. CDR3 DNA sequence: TGTGCCAGCAGCCGTAGACAGGGGACCTCCAAAAACTATGGCTACACCTTC.

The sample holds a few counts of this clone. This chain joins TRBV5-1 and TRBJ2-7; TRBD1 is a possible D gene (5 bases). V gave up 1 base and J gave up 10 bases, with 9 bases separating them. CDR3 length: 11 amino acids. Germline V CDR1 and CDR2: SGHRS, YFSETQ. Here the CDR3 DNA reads TGCGCCAGCAGCTTGAGGGGCGATCAGTACTTC. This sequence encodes CASSLRGDQYF.

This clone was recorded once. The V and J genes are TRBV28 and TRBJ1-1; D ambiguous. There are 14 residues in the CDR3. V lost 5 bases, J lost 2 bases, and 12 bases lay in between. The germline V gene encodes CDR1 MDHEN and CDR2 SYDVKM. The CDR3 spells CASSTTDGNTEAFF. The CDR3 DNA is TGTGCCAGCAGTACGACTGACGGCAACACTGAAGCTTTCTTT.

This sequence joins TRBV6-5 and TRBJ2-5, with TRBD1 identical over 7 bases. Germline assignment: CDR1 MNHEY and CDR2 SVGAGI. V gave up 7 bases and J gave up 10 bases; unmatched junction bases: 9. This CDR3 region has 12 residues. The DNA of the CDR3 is TGTGCCAGCAAGAGGGGGCTCGTGGGCCAGTACTTC. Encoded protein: CASKRGLVGQYF.

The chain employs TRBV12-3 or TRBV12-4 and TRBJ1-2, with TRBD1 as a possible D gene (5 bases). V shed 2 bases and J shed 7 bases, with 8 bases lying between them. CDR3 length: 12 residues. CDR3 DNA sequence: TGTGCCAGCAGTTTACAGGGTTCTGGCTACACCTTC. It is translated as CASSLQGSGYTF.

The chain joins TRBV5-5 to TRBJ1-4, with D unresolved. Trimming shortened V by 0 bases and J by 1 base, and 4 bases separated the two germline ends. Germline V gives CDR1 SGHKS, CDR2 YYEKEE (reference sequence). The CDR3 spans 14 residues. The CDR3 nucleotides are TGTGCCAGCAGCTTGGAGCAAACTAATGAAAAACTGTTTTTT. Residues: CASSLEQTNEKLFF.

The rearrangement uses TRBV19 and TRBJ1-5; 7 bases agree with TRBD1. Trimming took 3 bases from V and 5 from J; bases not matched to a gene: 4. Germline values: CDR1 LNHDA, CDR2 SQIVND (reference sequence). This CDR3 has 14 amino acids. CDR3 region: CASSMGQIHQPQHF. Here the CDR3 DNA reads TGTGCCAGTAGTATGGGACAGATTCATCAGCCCCAGCATTTT.

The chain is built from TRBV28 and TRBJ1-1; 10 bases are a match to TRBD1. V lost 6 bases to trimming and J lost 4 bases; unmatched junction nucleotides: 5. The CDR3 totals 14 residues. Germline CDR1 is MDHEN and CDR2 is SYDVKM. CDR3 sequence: CASRGTGEFTEAFF. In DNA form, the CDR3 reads TGTGCCAGCAGGGGGACAGGGGAGTTCACTGAAGCTTTCTTT.

The CDR3 spells CASSLGTGLVTDTQYF. The CDR3 DNA is TGTGCCAGCAGCTTAGGGACAGGGTTGGTTACAGATACGCAGTATTTT. The V call is TRBV5-8, the J call TRBJ2-3, with 9 bases fitting TRBD1. The V and J ends lost 2 bases and 3 bases, in that order; junction bases with no gene match: 7. CDR3 length: 16 amino acids. Per germline, CDR1 SGHTS and CDR2 YDEGEE. Complete variable domain (other parts from reference TRBV5-8 and TRBJ2-3): EAGVTQSPTHLIKTRGQQATLRCSPISGHTSVYWYQQALGLGLQFLLWYDEGEERNRGNFPPRFSGRQFPNYSSELNVNALELEDSALYLCASSLGTGLVTDTQYFGPGTRLTVL.

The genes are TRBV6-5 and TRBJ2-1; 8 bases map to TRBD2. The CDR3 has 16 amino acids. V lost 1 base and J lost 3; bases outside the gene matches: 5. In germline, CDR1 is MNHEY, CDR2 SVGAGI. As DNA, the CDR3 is TGTGCCAGCAGTTACTTCGGGGGGGCGGTCTACAATGAGCAGTTCTTC. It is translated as CASSYFGGAVYNEQFF.

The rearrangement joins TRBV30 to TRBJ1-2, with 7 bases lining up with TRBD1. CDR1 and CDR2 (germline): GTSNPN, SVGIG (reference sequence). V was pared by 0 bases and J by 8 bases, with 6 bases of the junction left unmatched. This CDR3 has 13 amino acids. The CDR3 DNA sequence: TGTGCCTGGAGTGTAAGACAGGGAATCGGCTACACCTTC. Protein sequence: CAWSVRQGIGYTF. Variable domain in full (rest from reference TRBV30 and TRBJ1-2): SQTIHQWPATLVQPVGSPLSLECTVEGTSNPNLYWYRQAAGRGLQLLFYSVGIGQISSEVPQNLSASRPQDRQFILSSKKLLLSDSGFYLCAWSVRQGIGYTFGSGTRLTVV.

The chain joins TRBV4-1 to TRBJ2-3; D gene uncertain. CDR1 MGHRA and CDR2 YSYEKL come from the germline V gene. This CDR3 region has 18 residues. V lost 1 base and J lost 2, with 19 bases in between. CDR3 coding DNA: TGCGCCAGCAGCCAAGTTGGATTCGACGCGGCTGACACAGATACGCAGTATTTT. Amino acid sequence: CASSQVGFDAADTDTQYF.

The CDR3 DNA reads TGTGCCAGTAGTACGCAGGGGTTCCAAGGCAATGAGCAGTTCTTC. Translated, it gives CASSTQGFQGNEQFF. The chain has TRBV19 and TRBJ2-1; D perhaps matches TRBD1 (6 bases). CDR3 length: 15 residues. Germline CDR1 is LNHDA and CDR2 is SQIVND (reference sequence). V lost 4 bases and J lost 6, with 16 bases in between.

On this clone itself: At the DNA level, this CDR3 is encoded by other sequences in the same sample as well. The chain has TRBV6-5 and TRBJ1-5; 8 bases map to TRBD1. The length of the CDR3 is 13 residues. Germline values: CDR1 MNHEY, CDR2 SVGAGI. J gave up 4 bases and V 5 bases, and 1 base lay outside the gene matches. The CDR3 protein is CASSRTGNQPQHF. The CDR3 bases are TGTGCCAGCAGTCGGACAGGGAATCAGCCCCAGCATTTT.

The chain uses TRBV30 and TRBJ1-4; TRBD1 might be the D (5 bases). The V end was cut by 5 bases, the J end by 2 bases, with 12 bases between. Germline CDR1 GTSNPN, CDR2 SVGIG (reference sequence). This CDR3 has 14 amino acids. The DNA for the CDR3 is TGTGCCTGGGGGGAAGGGGCCACTAATGAAAAACTGTTTTTT. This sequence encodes CAWGEGATNEKLFF.

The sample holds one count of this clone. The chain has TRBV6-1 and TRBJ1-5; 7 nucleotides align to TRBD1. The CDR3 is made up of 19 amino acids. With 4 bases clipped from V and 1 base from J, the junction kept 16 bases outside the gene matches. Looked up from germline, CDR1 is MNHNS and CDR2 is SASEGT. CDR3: CASSGGMTGPEGSNQPQHF. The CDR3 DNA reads TGTGCCAGCAGTGGGGGGATGACAGGGCCGGAGGGGAGCAATCAGCCCCAGCATTTT.

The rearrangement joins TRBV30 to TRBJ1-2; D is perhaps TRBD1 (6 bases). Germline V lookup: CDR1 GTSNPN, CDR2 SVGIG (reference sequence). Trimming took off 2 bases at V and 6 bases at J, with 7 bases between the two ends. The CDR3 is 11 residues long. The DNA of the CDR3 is TGTGCCTGGAGTAGGGGGAATGGCTACACCTTC. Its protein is CAWSRGNGYTF.

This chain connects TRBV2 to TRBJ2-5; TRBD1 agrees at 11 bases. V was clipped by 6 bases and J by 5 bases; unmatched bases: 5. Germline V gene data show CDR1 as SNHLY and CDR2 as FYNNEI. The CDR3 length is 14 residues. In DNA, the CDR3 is TGTGCCAGCAGGCGGGACAGGGGGACGGAGACCCAGTACTTC. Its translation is CASRRDRGTETQYF. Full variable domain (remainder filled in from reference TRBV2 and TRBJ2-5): EPEVTQTPSHQVTQMGQEVILRCVPISNHLYFYWYRQILGQKVEFLVSFYNNEISEKSEIFDDQFSVERPDGSNFTLKIRSTKLEDSAMYFCASRRDRGTETQYFGPGTRLLVL.

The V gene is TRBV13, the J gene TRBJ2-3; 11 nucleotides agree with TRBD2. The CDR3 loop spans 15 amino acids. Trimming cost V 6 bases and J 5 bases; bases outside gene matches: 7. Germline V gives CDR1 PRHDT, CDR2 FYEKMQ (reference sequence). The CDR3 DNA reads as TGTGCCAGCAGAGATAGCGGGGGGGCTATAGATACGCAGTATTTT. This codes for CASRDSGGAIDTQYF.

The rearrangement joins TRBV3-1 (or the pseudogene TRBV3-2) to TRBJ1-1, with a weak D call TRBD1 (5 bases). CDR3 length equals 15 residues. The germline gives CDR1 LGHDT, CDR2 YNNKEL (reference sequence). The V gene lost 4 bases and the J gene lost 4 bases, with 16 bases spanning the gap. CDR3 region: CASSPHGGARTEAFF. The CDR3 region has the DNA TGTGCCAGCAGCCCTCATGGAGGGGCGCGCACTGAAGCTTTCTTT.

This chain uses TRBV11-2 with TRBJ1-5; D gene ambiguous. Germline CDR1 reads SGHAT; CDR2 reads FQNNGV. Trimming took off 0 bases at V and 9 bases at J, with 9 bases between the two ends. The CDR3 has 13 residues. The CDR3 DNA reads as TGTGCCAGCAGCTTAGAGAGGTCCGGGCCCCAGCATTTT. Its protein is CASSLERSGPQHF.

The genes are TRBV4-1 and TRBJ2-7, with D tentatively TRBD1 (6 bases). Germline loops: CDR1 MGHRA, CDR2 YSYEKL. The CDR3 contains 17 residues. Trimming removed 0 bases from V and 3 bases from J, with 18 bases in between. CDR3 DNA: TGCGCCAGCAGCCAAGACCCGTCTAACAGGGCCTTCTACGAGCAGTACTTC. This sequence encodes CASSQDPSNRAFYEQYF.

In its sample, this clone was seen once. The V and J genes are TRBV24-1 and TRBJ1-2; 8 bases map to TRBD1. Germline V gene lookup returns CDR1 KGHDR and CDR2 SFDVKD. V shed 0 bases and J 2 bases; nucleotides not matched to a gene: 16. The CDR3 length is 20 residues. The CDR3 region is CATSDLQFGTGEPQNYGYTF. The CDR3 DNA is TGTGCCACCAGTGATTTGCAGTTTGGGACAGGCGAGCCCCAAAACTATGGCTACACCTTC.

In nucleotides, the CDR3 is TGTGCCAGCAGTGAATTGGGCAGAAACTATGGCTACACCTTC. Translated: CASSELGRNYGYTF. The V and J genes are TRBV6-1 and TRBJ1-2; D unresolved. Trimming removed 2 bases at V and 2 bases at J, with 9 bases between. Looked up from germline, CDR1 is MNHNS and CDR2 is SASEGT. This CDR3 spans 14 amino acids.